This passage covers 6 T cell receptor beta chains from one sample sequenced in a study of T cell changes during pregnancy in multiple sclerosis. Using immunoSEQ multiplex PCR, the repertoire was profiled, and TCRdb retains in-frame clones only, with some absent. The sample contains tens of thousands of clones, 80% to 95% of which appear only once. Specimen: peripheral blood, collected in the second trimester of pregnancy. These receptors all come from a female donor with multiple sclerosis, enrolled in a pregnancy study.

The V and J genes are TRBV30 and TRBJ1-5, with D unresolved. There are 17 residues in the CDR3. V lost 3 bases to trimming and J lost 0 bases, with 18 bases between them. CDR1 is GTSNPN, CDR2 SVGIG, per germline (reference sequence). The CDR3 nucleotides are TGTGCCTGGAGCCTAGCGAGGTCCGGGAATAGCAATCAGCCCCAGCATTTT. Its protein product is CAWSLARSGNSNQPQHF.

J is TRBJ2-1 and V is TRBV6-1; 8 bases agree with TRBD1. CDR1 MNHNS and CDR2 SASEGT come from the germline V gene. Germline trimming cut 4 bases from V and 9 bases from J; bases unmatched to any gene: 14. CDR3 length: 16 residues. The CDR3 sequence: CASSVLDRVGFGEQFF. CDR3 DNA: TGTGCCAGCAGTGTTTTGGACAGGGTGGGCTTTGGTGAGCAGTTCTTC.

The genes are TRBV28 and TRBJ1-2; tentative D call: TRBD1 (6 bases). Per the germline V gene, CDR1 is MDHEN and CDR2 is SYDVKM. CDR3 size: 13 residues. Deletions cut 2 bases from V and 12 bases from J, with 16 bases between. In DNA form, the CDR3 reads TGTGCCAGCAGTTTAAAACAGAGGGGGAGTGACACCTTC. It is translated as CASSLKQRGSDTF.

This chain joins TRBV30 and TRBJ1-3, with D hard to call. The CDR3 is made up of 14 amino acids. Trimming stripped 5 bases from V and 0 bases from J, with 11 bases between. Germline CDR1 is GTSNPN and CDR2 is SVGIG (reference sequence). This CDR3 is CAWGREDSGNTIYF. The CDR3, as DNA: TGTGCCTGGGGCCGGGAAGACTCTGGAAACACCATATATTTT.

This clone was seen only a few times. The CDR3 nucleotides are TGTGCCAGCAGCCTAGGGCCTGGGACAGCCAAGACCGGGGAGCTGTTTTTT. Its translation is CASSLGPGTAKTGELFF. The J gene is TRBJ2-2, the V gene TRBV27; the match to TRBD1 covers 7 bases. Germline V gene lookup returns CDR1 MNHEY and CDR2 SMNVEV (reference sequence). Trimming took 6 bases from V and 5 from J; bases not matched to a gene: 15. CDR3 size: 17 residues.

The J gene is TRBJ2-2, the V gene TRBV4-3; D unclear. The germline V gene has CDR1 LGHNA and CDR2 YSLEER. The CDR3 extends over 16 amino acids. V was shortened by 0 bases and J by 6 bases, with 14 bases between the two germline ends. CDR3 protein: CASSQDFDTQSGELFF. The DNA of the CDR3 is TGCGCCAGCAGCCAAGATTTCGACACCCAGTCCGGGGAGCTGTTTTTT.